The entry below gives a single T cell receptor (beta chain) sequence along with its context. No antigen is known for it. These data are taken from a study of PD-1 blockade in classical Hodgkin lymphoma. Overall study: Nivolumab was administered to patients intravenously at 3 mg/kg every 2 weeks.

Relapses following autologous stem cell transplantation were seen in all patients, with brentuximab vedotin exposure varying. Trimming left V 2 bases short and J 2 bases short, with 8 bases between. Germline lookup yields CDR1 SGHDT and CDR2 YYEEEE. This CDR3 has 13 residues. The protocol was immunoSEQ multiplex PCR, while the TCRdb copy is restricted to in-frame clones and leaves out a portion. The sample gives tens of thousands of clones, approximately 92% of which show up once; roughly a tenth is in the top ten. Overall study results and limits: Later analyses included only patients treated at least 1 year post-ASCT. For complete responders, baseline diversity was comparable to that of newly diagnosed patients. TCR diversity rose significantly by C4D1 in CD4+ but not CD8+ cells.

This receptor was taken from a human donor with classical Hodgkin lymphoma. This chain connects TRBV5-6 to TRBJ2-7, with D unresolved. Sequences were derived from peripheral blood mononuclear cells (PBMCs), sampled before the second cycle of nivolumab. The chain's CDR3 is CASSFRGTYEQYF. In nucleotides, the CDR3 is TGTGCCAGCAGCTTTCGAGGTACCTACGAGCAGTACTTC.